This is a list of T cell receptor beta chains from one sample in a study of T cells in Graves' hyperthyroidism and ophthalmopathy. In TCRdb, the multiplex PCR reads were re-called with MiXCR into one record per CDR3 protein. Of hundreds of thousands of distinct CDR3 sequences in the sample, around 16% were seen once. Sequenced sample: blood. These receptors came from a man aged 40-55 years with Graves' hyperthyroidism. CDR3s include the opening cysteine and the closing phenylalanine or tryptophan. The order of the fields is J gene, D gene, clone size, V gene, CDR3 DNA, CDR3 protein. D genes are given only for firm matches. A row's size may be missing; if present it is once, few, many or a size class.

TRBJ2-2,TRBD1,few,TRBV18,TGTGCCAGCTCACCGGCGACAGGGCTAACCGGGGAGCTGTTTTTT,CASSPATGLTGELFF
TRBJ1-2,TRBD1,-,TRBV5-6,TGTGCCAGCAGCTCGGACAGGGTCCTCTATGGCTACACCTTC,CASSSDRVLYGYTF
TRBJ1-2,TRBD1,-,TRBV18,TGTGCCAGCTCACCGGCCGGGACAGGGACCGGCTACACCTTC,CASSPAGTGTGYTF
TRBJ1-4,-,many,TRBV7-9,TGTGCCAGCAGCTTAGTCGGGGATCCCGGAAAACTGTTTTTT,CASSLVGDPGKLFF
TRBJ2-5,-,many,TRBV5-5,TGTGCCAGCAGCTCCGGGAGCAGGGAGACCCAGTACTTC,CASSSGSRETQYF
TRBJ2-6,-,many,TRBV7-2,TGTGCCAGCAGCTCCACCTCTGGGGCCAACGTCCTGACTTTC,CASSSTSGANVLTF
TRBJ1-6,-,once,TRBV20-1,TGCAGTGCTCAGGACAATTATAATTCACCCCTCCACTTT,CSAQDNYNSPLHF
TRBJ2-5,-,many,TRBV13,TGTGCCAGCAGCTTAATGACCGCGCTACAAGAGACCCAGTACTTC,CASSLMTALQETQYF
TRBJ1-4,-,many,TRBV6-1,TGTGCCAGCACCTTTCAACAGAGTAATGAAAAACTGTTTTTT,CASTFQQSNEKLFF
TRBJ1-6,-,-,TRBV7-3,TGTGCCAGCCGCCGGCGGGTTCTGACCTATAATTCACCCCTCCACTTT,CASRRRVLTYNSPLHF
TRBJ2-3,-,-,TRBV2,TGTGCCAGCGGGCAGATCACAGATACGCAGTATTTT,CASGQITDTQYF
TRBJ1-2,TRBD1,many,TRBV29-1,TGCAGCGTGGCAGACAGGGGTGGCTACACCTTC,CSVADRGGYTF
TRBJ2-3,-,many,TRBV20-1,TGCAGTGCTTCGGACAGCCGCACAGATACGCAGTATTTT,CSASDSRTDTQYF
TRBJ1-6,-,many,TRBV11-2,TGTGCCAGCAGCTTATTTGATTCACCCCTCCACTTT,CASSLFDSPLHF
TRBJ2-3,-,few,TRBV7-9,TGTGCCAGCAGCAAAGGAAGGGGGGGGCAAGATACGCAGTATTTT,CASSKGRGGQDTQYF
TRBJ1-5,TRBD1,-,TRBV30,TGTGCCTGGAGTAGGACAGGGGATCAGCCCCAGCATTTT,CAWSRTGDQPQHF
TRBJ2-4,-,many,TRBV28,TGTGCCAGCAGTGGGGGGACAGACCTAGCCAAAAACATTCAGTACTTC,CASSGGTDLAKNIQYF
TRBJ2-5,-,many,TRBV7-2,TGTGCCAGCAGCTTTGCTCGATCGGAGACCCAGTACTTC,CASSFARSETQYF
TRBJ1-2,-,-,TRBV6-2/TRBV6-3,TGTGCCAGCAGCCGACCTCCGCCCGGAATTAACTATGGCTACACCTTC,CASSRPPPGINYGYTF
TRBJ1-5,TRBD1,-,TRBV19,TGTGCCAGTAGTATTCTTGGGACAGGGGTTAGCAATCAGCCCCAGCATTTT,CASSILGTGVSNQPQHF
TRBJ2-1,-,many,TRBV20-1,TGCAGTGCTAGAGATCAGGGGTTTCCCTACAATGAGCAGTTCTTC,CSARDQGFPYNEQFF
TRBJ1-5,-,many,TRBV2,TGTGCCAGCACCGGACGGGTAACAAATCAGCCCCAGCATTTT,CASTGRVTNQPQHF
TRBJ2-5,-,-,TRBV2,TGTGCCAGCAGCCAAAGGGACACCGGGTGGGAGACCCAGTACTTC,CASSQRDTGWETQYF
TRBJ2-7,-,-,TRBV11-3,TGTGCCAGCAGCCCCGGACAGACGAAGTCGTACGAGCAGTACTTC,CASSPGQTKSYEQYF
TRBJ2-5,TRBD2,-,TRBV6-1,TGTGCCAGCAGTCTCTACGGGACTAGCATCGTGACCCAGTACTTC,CASSLYGTSIVTQYF
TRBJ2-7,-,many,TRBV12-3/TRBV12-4,TGTGCCAGCAGCTCAGATGTGGGAGGTCAGATCCTCTACGAGCAGTACTTC,CASSSDVGGQILYEQYF
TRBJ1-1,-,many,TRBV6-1,TGTGCCAGCAGTCCACAGGGAGGAGATACTGAAGCTTTCTTT,CASSPQGGDTEAFF
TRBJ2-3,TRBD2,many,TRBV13,TGTGCCAGCAGCCTTCGACTAGCGGGACGCACAGATACGCAGTATTTT,CASSLRLAGRTDTQYF
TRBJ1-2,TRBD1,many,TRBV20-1,TGCAGTGCCATACAGGGGATCAAGGATGGCTACACCTTC,CSAIQGIKDGYTF
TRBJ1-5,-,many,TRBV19,TGTGCCAGCAAGGGACGGTATCGCAATCAGCCCCAGCATTTT,CASKGRYRNQPQHF
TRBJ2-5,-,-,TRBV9,TGTGCCAGCAGCGTAGGAGGCCAAGAGACCCAGTACTTC,CASSVGGQETQYF
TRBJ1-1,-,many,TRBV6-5,TGTGCCAGCAGTTACTCGAGGGCTTATACTGAAGCTTTCTTT,CASSYSRAYTEAFF
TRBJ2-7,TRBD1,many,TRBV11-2,TGTGCCAGCAGCTTAGGCGGCCTGTCAGGGGGTGAGCAGTACTTC,CASSLGGLSGGEQYF
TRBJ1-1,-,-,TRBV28,TGTGCCAGCAGTCGCCCGGAGGGCGACACTGAAGCTTTCTTT,CASSRPEGDTEAFF
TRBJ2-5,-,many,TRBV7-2,TGTGCCAGCAGCCAAGCGGTCCCCAAGGAGACCCAGTACTTC,CASSQAVPKETQYF
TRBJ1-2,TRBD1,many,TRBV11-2,TGTGCCAGCAGCTTAGGACAGGGAAACTATGGCTACACCTTC,CASSLGQGNYGYTF
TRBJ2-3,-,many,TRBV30,TGTGCCTGGGCGGAGACAGTGGGATTCACAGATACGCAGTATTTT,CAWAETVGFTDTQYF
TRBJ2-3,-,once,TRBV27,TGTGCCAGCAGTTTATCCAGGGTAGGAGATACGCAGTATTTT,CASSLSRVGDTQYF
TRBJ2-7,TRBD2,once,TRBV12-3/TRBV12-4,TGTGCCAGCAGTTTTCGGGTTAAGTTTATAGGGCGGGGGGCGTCCTACGAGCAGTACTTC,CASSFRVKFIGRGASYEQYF
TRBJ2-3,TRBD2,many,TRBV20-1,TGCAGTGCTAGCGGCGGACTAGCGGGGGGGCTTCGTGCAGATACGCAGTATTTT,CSASGGLAGGLRADTQYF